What follows are 6 T cell receptor beta chains derived from one specimen sequenced in a study of cytomegalovirus exposure and HLA in healthy donors. It was with 60 Vbeta and 13 Jbeta primers that the PCR ran. The repertoire was sequenced with immunoSEQ multiplex PCR; TCRdb's copy has only in-frame clones and lacks some. The sample carries about 210,000 clones, 60% to 80% recorded once. The sequenced sample consisted of PBMCs. The origin of the receptors is a male donor in good health and CMV-seronegative.

This chain joins TRBV27 and TRBJ1-1; D gene uncertain. This CDR3 region has 13 residues. Germline CDR1 is MNHEY and CDR2 is SMNVEV (reference sequence). V lost 3 bases, J lost 1 base, and 6 bases lay in between. The DNA for the CDR3 is TGTGCCAGCAGTTTGGCAGAGAACACTGAAGCTTTCTTT. Residues: CASSLAENTEAFF.

CDR3 in DNA: TGTGCCAGCTCACCACAGGGACAGTCGCCCACCAAGAACACTGAAGCTTTCTTT. This codes for CASSPQGQSPTKNTEAFF. The chain recombines TRBV18 with TRBJ1-1, with 7 bases that match TRBD1. With 1 base clipped from V and 1 base from J, the junction kept 12 bases outside the gene matches. Germline V gene sequence: CDR1 KGHSH, CDR2 LQKENI. The CDR3 has 18 residues.

The V and J genes are TRBV27 and TRBJ2-7, with 8 bases identical to TRBD1. Germline assignment: CDR1 MNHEY and CDR2 SMNVEV (reference sequence). J lost 5 bases, V lost 7 bases, and 10 bases had no gene match. The CDR3 runs to 14 residues. The CDR3 spells CASTPGGRVHEQYF. The DNA of the CDR3 is TGTGCCAGCACCCCAGGGGGCAGGGTCCACGAGCAGTACTTC.

The chain couples TRBV28 to TRBJ2-7, with D unclear. The germline gives CDR1 MDHEN, CDR2 SYDVKM. The CDR3 has 14 amino acids. V dropped 3 bases and J dropped 1 base, with 10 bases sitting between them. The CDR3 loop reads CASSFNSKSYEQYF. The CDR3 DNA sequence: TGTGCCAGCAGTTTCAACAGTAAATCCTACGAGCAGTACTTC.

CDR3 region: CASSFYRDYGYTF. The CDR3 DNA reads TGTGCCAGCAGTTTTTACAGGGACTATGGCTACACCTTC. The chain combines TRBV27 with TRBJ1-2; D may be TRBD1 (6 bases). Trimming pared 3 bases from V and 3 bases from J, leaving 8 bases between. This CDR3 region has 13 residues. Germline CDR1 MNHEY, CDR2 SMNVEV (reference sequence).

This clone occurred a few times. The J gene is TRBJ2-7, the V gene TRBV14, with 16 bases lining up with TRBD2. This CDR3 is 17 amino acids long. CDR1 and CDR2 (germline): SGHDN, FVKESK. V was pared by 2 bases and J by 7 bases, with 8 bases of the junction left unmatched. CDR3 region: CASSQLGTSGRAVEQYF. The CDR3 DNA sequence: TGTGCCAGCAGCCAACTCGGGACTAGCGGGAGGGCCGTAGAGCAGTACTTC.